What follows is one T cell receptor (beta chain) and its context. The data belong to a study of blood T cell repertoires in COVID-19. As originally analysed: Reference gene primer amplification yielded estimated nucleated cell counts. Profiling relied on immunoSEQ multiplex PCR, and the TCRdb table lists in-frame clones only, not all of them. The V and J calls and clone size are taken from that table; D and trimming were inferred from the DNA. This table holds under 550,000 clones, roughly 90% found once. V lost 0 bases and J 15 bases, leaving 12 bases between the germline ends. Germline values: CDR1 SQVTM, CDR2 ANQGSEA. The CDR3 has 11 amino acids.

The chain joins TRBV29-1 to TRBJ1-5; D remains unclear. Sequenced input: peripheral blood. The TCR was taken from a man between 18 and 29 years old with COVID-19, enrolled during active disease. The CDR3 DNA reads as TGCAGCGTTGAAGATAGAGAGCGGAGGCATTTT. Amino acid sequence: CSVEDRERRHF.